The 17 T cell receptor beta chains reported below all come from one sample, sequenced in a study of cytomegalovirus exposure and HLA in healthy donors. With 60 Vbeta and 13 Jbeta primers, the PCR was carried out. TCRdb's table, derived via immunoSEQ multiplex PCR, lists solely in-frame clones and lacks some. The repertoire holds about 100,000 clones, with about 82% as singletons. The specimen sequenced was PBMCs. The receptors derive from a man aged 25-45 years in good health and CMV-seronegative.

The chain uses TRBV2 and TRBJ2-7; 12 bases map to TRBD2. Germline-derived CDR1 and CDR2 are SNHLY and FYNNEI. The CDR3 runs 16 residues. The trim removed 7 bases at V and 5 bases at J, leaving 12 bases unmatched. The chain's CDR3 is CASNGLAGLTTHEQYF. The CDR3 DNA sequence: TGTGCCAGCAATGGACTAGCGGGACTAACCACCCACGAGCAGTACTTC.

V is TRBV7-9 and J is TRBJ2-7, with D perhaps matching TRBD1 (5 bases). The CDR3 spans 15 residues. V was cut by 2 bases and J by 2 bases, with 13 bases left in between. Germline-derived CDR1 and CDR2 are SEHNR and FQNEAQ (reference sequence). The CDR3 bases are TGTGCCAGCAGCTTAAAACAAGGGGTCACCTACGAGCAGTACTTC. It codes for CASSLKQGVTYEQYF.

The rearrangement joins TRBV10-1 to TRBJ1-1, with D maybe TRBD1 (5 bases). The CDR3 length is 13 residues. Germline CDR1 is WNHNN and CDR2 is SYGVQD (reference sequence). The ends were cut back, 2 bases at V and 9 bases at J, with 13 bases in the middle. In nucleotides, the CDR3 is TGCGCCAGCAGTGAGACGGCGGGGCAGCAAGCTTTCTTT. Translating gives CASSETAGQQAFF.

In its sample, this clone was seen a few times. Written as DNA, the CDR3 is TGTGCCAGCAGCTTACTACCGGGACATACGACCCTAGCCAAAAACATTCAGTACTTC. Encoded protein: CASSLLPGHTTLAKNIQYF. V and J are TRBV7-2 and TRBJ2-4, with D possibly being TRBD1 (6 bases). The CDR3 loop spans 19 amino acids. Trimming removed 2 bases at V and 0 bases at J, with 20 bases between. Germline CDR1 and CDR2: SGHTA and FQGNSA.

This clone came up a few times. This chain joins TRBV6-1 and TRBJ1-1; D possibly corresponds to TRBD1 (6 bases). This CDR3 has 15 residues. V lost 7 bases and J 5 bases, leaving 20 bases between the germline ends. Germline V gene sequence: CDR1 MNHNS, CDR2 SASEGT. The CDR3 sequence is CASINSDSLGTEAFF. CDR3 DNA: TGTGCCAGCATTAATTCGGACAGTTTAGGTACTGAAGCTTTCTTT.

The rearrangement uses TRBV5-1 and TRBJ2-5, with TRBD2 as a possible D gene (7 bases). The germline gives CDR1 SGHRS, CDR2 YFSETQ. The CDR3 is 16 amino acids. The V end was cut by 4 bases, the J end by 5 bases, with 21 bases between. In DNA, the CDR3 is TGCGCCAGCAGCAGGGGGGGCCAAAGTGCGCAGGAGACCCAGTACTTC. Its protein product is CASSRGGQSAQETQYF. The full variable domain, its missing parts supplied by reference TRBV5-1 and TRBJ2-5, is KAGVTQTPRYLIKTRGQQVTLSCSPISGHRSVSWYQQTPGQGLQFLFEYFSETQRNKGNFPGRFSGRQFSNSRSEMNVSTLELGDSALYLCASSRGGQSAQETQYFGPGTRLLVL.

The V call is TRBV6-6, the J call TRBJ2-2, with D unclear. V lost 7 bases to trimming and J lost 3 bases, with 12 bases between them. In germline, CDR1 is MNHNY, CDR2 SVGAGI (reference sequence). CDR3 length: 14 amino acids. CDR3 amino acids: CASTLDTHTGELFF. DNA of the CDR3: TGTGCCAGCACATTAGACACGCACACCGGGGAGCTGTTTTTT.

The chain is built from TRBV7-8 and TRBJ2-7; 9 bases map to TRBD2. The ends lost 5 bases at V and 4 bases at J; junction bases unmatched: 9. Germline V CDR1 and CDR2: SGHVS, FQNEAQ. The CDR3 has 15 residues. The CDR3 DNA reads as TGTGCCAGCAGCCTGGCGGGGGGGTTTCAGTACGAGCAGTACTTC. It encodes CASSLAGGFQYEQYF.

This clone was detected only once. The V call is TRBV5-4, the J call TRBJ1-3; D is unresolved. V was cut by 4 bases and J by 0 bases, with 8 bases left in between. This CDR3 comprises 14 residues. Germline loops: CDR1 SGHNT, CDR2 YYREEE (reference sequence). The CDR3 is CASSRGSSGNTIYF. As DNA, the CDR3 is TGTGCCAGCAGCCGCGGCAGCTCTGGAAACACCATATATTTT.

The genes are TRBV11-2 and TRBJ1-5, with 9 nucleotides matching TRBD1. The CDR3 contains 15 residues. J gave up 4 bases and V 1 base, and 2 bases lay outside the gene matches. CDR1 SGHAT and CDR2 FQNNGV come from the germline V gene. The CDR3 DNA reads as TGTGCCAGCAGCTTAGGGGACAGGGAGAATCAGCCCCAGCATTTT. Translated: CASSLGDRENQPQHF.

The rearrangement uses TRBV7-2 and TRBJ2-3; 9 nucleotides match TRBD2. CDR1 SGHTA and CDR2 FQGNSA come from the germline V gene. The CDR3 length is 15 residues. V was clipped by 5 bases and J by 9 bases; unmatched bases: 12. DNA for the CDR3: TGTGCCAGCAGCCCTATTAGCGGGGGCGCCCCCACGCAGTATTTT. This gives the protein CASSPISGGAPTQYF.

In the case of this clone: The conserved closing phenylalanine or tryptophan is absent in this CDR3, likely reflecting a read error. The DNA is left out, because the CDR3 cannot be placed on it with certainty; the CDR3 is given as TCRdb lists it. The V gene is TRBV21-1, the J gene TRBJ2-7; the D call TRBD2 from the table was never checked on the DNA. TRBV21-1 is a known pseudogene. The CDR3 comprises 11 residues, both ends counted. The CDR3 loop reads CASSILKRDKL.

The rearrangement joins TRBV4-1 to TRBJ2-3, with a possible D match to TRBD2 (6 bases). V was trimmed by 1 base and J by 2 bases, leaving 13 bases between them. This CDR3 spans 16 amino acids. Germline CDR1 and CDR2: MGHRA and YSYEKL. This chain's CDR3 is CASSQAGTSHTDTQYF. CDR3 DNA sequence: TGCGCCAGCAGCCAAGCTGGGACTTCCCACACAGATACGCAGTATTTT.

The CDR3 sequence is CASSPPRGTPAGGYTF. The CDR3 nucleotides read TGTGCCAGCAGCCCTCCCCGTGGGACACCCGCCGGTGGCTACACCTTC. The J gene is TRBJ1-2, the V gene TRBV11-2; weak D call: TRBD1 (6 bases). Germline V lookup: CDR1 SGHAT, CDR2 FQNNGV. V lost 5 bases and J 7 bases, leaving 23 bases between the germline ends. The CDR3 runs to 16 residues. The full variable domain, its missing parts supplied by reference TRBV11-2 and TRBJ1-2, is EAGVAQSPRYKIIEKRQSVAFWCNPISGHATLYWYQQILGQGPKLLIQFQNNGVVDDSQLPKDRFSAERLKGVDSTLKIQPAKLEDSAVYLCASSPPRGTPAGGYTFGSGTRLTVV.

This clone was detected a few times. The chain recombines TRBV6-6 with TRBJ2-7; 7 nucleotides align to TRBD1. V gave up 8 bases and J gave up 0 bases; unmatched junction bases: 1. The CDR3 covers 12 residues. CDR1 and CDR2 from the germline V gene are MNHNY and SVGAGI (reference sequence). DNA of the CDR3: TGTGCCAGCGGGGACAGCTCCTACGAGCAGTACTTC. Translation gives CASGDSSYEQYF.

The chain uses TRBV28 and TRBJ1-4; D ambiguous. Germline assignment: CDR1 MDHEN and CDR2 SYDVKM. The CDR3 extends over 14 amino acids. The germline V and J ends were trimmed by 6 bases and 0 bases, with 8 bases remaining between them. In nucleotides, the CDR3 is TGTGCCAGCAGCCCGGCGGCAACTAATGAAAAACTGTTTTTT. It specifies CASSPAATNEKLFF.

The chain is built from TRBV5-1 and TRBJ2-7; TRBD2 matches at 7 bases. From germline, CDR1 is SGHRS and CDR2 YFSETQ. The CDR3 extends over 16 amino acids. After removal of 0 bases from V and 2 bases from J, the junction contained 8 bases not matched to a gene. CDR3 in DNA: TGCGCCAGCAGCTTGGCCAGCGGGAACGCCGCCTACGAGCAGTACTTC. Its protein product is CASSLASGNAAYEQYF.